The rows below give T cell receptor beta chains drawn from one sample of a study of T cells after yellow fever vaccination. MiXCR, run by TCRdb on the 5' RACE reads, gives a single entry per CDR3 protein. The sample holds under 55,000 distinct CDR3 sequences, 5% to 8.5% seen once. Sequenced here: CD8+ T cells not binding an NS4B(214-222) dextramer, sorted from PBMCs, sampled about 49 days after the first yellow fever vaccination. These receptors originate from a young man who received the YFV17D yellow fever vaccine. Both conserved end residues are part of each CDR3. D genes are given only for firm matches. Only part of the rows carry a size: once, few, many, or a class if the clone is expanded.

clone_size: NA; j_call: TRBJ1-2; v_call: TRBV9; d_call: NA; cdr3_nt: TGTGCCAGCAGGGATAACTATGGCTACACCTTC; cdr3_aa: CASRDNYGYTF
clone_size: few; j_call: TRBJ2-5; v_call: TRBV27; d_call: NA; cdr3_nt: TGTGCCAGCAGTTTATCGCGTGGCCAAGAGACCCAGTACTTC; cdr3_aa: CASSLSRGQETQYF
clone_size: few; j_call: TRBJ2-7; v_call: TRBV7-2; d_call: TRBD1; cdr3_nt: TGTGCCAGCAGGAATAGGGGACAGGGGGCCTACGAGCAGTACTTC; cdr3_aa: CASRNRGQGAYEQYF
clone_size: NA; j_call: TRBJ1-2; v_call: TRBV7-3; d_call: NA; cdr3_nt: TGTGCCAGCAGCTCAACGGGTCCGGGTGGCAGGGAGGTCGGCTATGGCTACACCTTC; cdr3_aa: CASSSTGPGGREVGYGYTF
clone_size: many; j_call: TRBJ1-4; v_call: TRBV2; d_call: NA; cdr3_nt: TGTGCCAGCAGTGAAGCGTTGGGGGTTGAAAAACTGTTTTTT; cdr3_aa: CASSEALGVEKLFF
clone_size: few; j_call: TRBJ2-7; v_call: TRBV6-1; d_call: TRBD1; cdr3_nt: TGTGCCAGCAGGGACAGGAGCCCCTACGAGCAGTACTTC; cdr3_aa: CASRDRSPYEQYF
clone_size: NA; j_call: TRBJ1-2; v_call: TRBV11-2; d_call: TRBD1; cdr3_nt: TGTGCCAGCAGCTTACGCCGCGGGGGACAGTTTGGCTACACCTTC; cdr3_aa: CASSLRRGGQFGYTF
clone_size: many; j_call: TRBJ2-4; v_call: TRBV5-5; d_call: TRBD2; cdr3_nt: TGTGCCAGCAGCTTGACTAGCGGGGAAACGCTAGCCAAAAACATTCAGTACTTC; cdr3_aa: CASSLTSGETLAKNIQYF
clone_size: few; j_call: TRBJ1-5; v_call: TRBV5-1; d_call: NA; cdr3_nt: TGCGCCAGCAGCGTCGGACTGGAACATCAGCCCCAGCATTTT; cdr3_aa: CASSVGLEHQPQHF
clone_size: few; j_call: TRBJ2-1; v_call: TRBV14; d_call: NA; cdr3_nt: TGTGCCAGCAGGCCGACAGACTCGAGCTCCTACAATGAGCAGTTCTTC; cdr3_aa: CASRPTDSSSYNEQFF
clone_size: once; j_call: TRBJ2-1; v_call: TRBV4-3; d_call: TRBD1; cdr3_nt: TGCGCCAGCAGCCGAGAAATTGGACAGGGCGATGAGCAGTTCTTC; cdr3_aa: CASSREIGQGDEQFF
clone_size: NA; j_call: TRBJ2-5; v_call: TRBV6-6; d_call: NA; cdr3_nt: TGTGCCAGCCTGGGCAGACAAGAGACCCAGTACTTC; cdr3_aa: CASLGRQETQYF
clone_size: NA; j_call: TRBJ2-2; v_call: TRBV5-6; d_call: NA; cdr3_nt: TGTGCCAGCAGCCCCCCTGCCGGGGAGCTGTTTTTT; cdr3_aa: CASSPPAGELFF
clone_size: many; j_call: TRBJ1-1; v_call: TRBV29-1; d_call: NA; cdr3_nt: TGCAGCGCCCCACTGACAGGGAACACTGAAGCTTTCTTT; cdr3_aa: CSAPLTGNTEAFF
clone_size: many; j_call: TRBJ2-3; v_call: TRBV7-8; d_call: TRBD2; cdr3_nt: TGTGCCAGCAGCTTAGTGGGACTACACGTACGCACAGATACGCAGTATTTT; cdr3_aa: CASSLVGLHVRTDTQYF
clone_size: few; j_call: TRBJ2-1; v_call: TRBV7-3; d_call: TRBD1; cdr3_nt: TGTGCCAGCAGCTTAGGACAGGGCTTGGTTAATGAGCAGTTCTTC; cdr3_aa: CASSLGQGLVNEQFF
clone_size: few; j_call: TRBJ2-3; v_call: TRBV20-1; d_call: TRBD2; cdr3_nt: TGCTGTGCTAGAGATATGGGTAGCGGGGTCACAGATACGCAGTATTTT; cdr3_aa: CCARDMGSGVTDTQYF
clone_size: NA; j_call: TRBJ2-6; v_call: TRBV6-5; d_call: NA; cdr3_nt: TGTGCCAGCAGTTTGGGGAAAGGAGGGGGGGCCAACGTCCTGACTTTC; cdr3_aa: CASSLGKGGGANVLTF
clone_size: many; j_call: TRBJ2-2; v_call: TRBV7-6; d_call: NA; cdr3_nt: TGTGCCAGCAGCTTAGTAGGGGAGTCGGGGGAGCTGTTTTTT; cdr3_aa: CASSLVGESGELFF
clone_size: NA; j_call: TRBJ2-1; v_call: TRBV9; d_call: NA; cdr3_nt: TGTGCCAGCAGCGCCGGGACCGCGGGGCGTAATGAGCAGTTCTTC; cdr3_aa: CASSAGTAGRNEQFF
clone_size: NA; j_call: TRBJ2-1; v_call: TRBV7-2; d_call: TRBD1; cdr3_nt: TGTGCCAGCAGATTAGACAGGGGGCACTACAATGAGCAGTTCTTC; cdr3_aa: CASRLDRGHYNEQFF
clone_size: NA; j_call: TRBJ2-2; v_call: TRBV3-1; d_call: NA; cdr3_nt: TGTGCCAGCAGCCTCCGGGGTCGGGTTTCGAACACCGGGGAGCTGTTTTTT; cdr3_aa: CASSLRGRVSNTGELFF
clone_size: many; j_call: TRBJ2-7; v_call: TRBV3-1; d_call: TRBD1; cdr3_nt: TGTGCCAGCAGCCAAGCAGGGGACAGCCAGTACGAGCAGTACTTC; cdr3_aa: CASSQAGDSQYEQYF
clone_size: NA; j_call: TRBJ2-1; v_call: TRBV4-3; d_call: TRBD2; cdr3_nt: TGCGCCAGCAGCCGGGGGGGTGGGAATGAGCAGTTCTTC; cdr3_aa: CASSRGGGNEQFF
clone_size: NA; j_call: TRBJ2-6; v_call: TRBV6-4; d_call: TRBD1; cdr3_nt: TGTGCCAGCAGTGAGGGACAGTTTGCCTCTGGGGCCAACGTCCTGACTTTC; cdr3_aa: CASSEGQFASGANVLTF
clone_size: NA; j_call: TRBJ2-2; v_call: TRBV5-5; d_call: TRBD1; cdr3_nt: TGTGCCGGCAGCTTGACCCAGGGGGCGAACACCGGGGAGCTGTTTTTT; cdr3_aa: CAGSLTQGANTGELFF
clone_size: NA; j_call: TRBJ2-2; v_call: TRBV7-9; d_call: TRBD1; cdr3_nt: TGTGCCAGCAGCACAAGGACAGGGGAAAACACCGGGGAGCTGTTTTTT; cdr3_aa: CASSTRTGENTGELFF
clone_size: few; j_call: TRBJ2-7; v_call: TRBV6-2/TRBV6-3; d_call: NA; cdr3_nt: TGTGCCAGCAGTCCTGATCTATACGAGCAGTACTTC; cdr3_aa: CASSPDLYEQYF
clone_size: many; j_call: TRBJ1-1; v_call: TRBV5-1; d_call: NA; cdr3_nt: TGCGCCAGCAGCTGGACAGATTACACTGAAGCTTTCTTT; cdr3_aa: CASSWTDYTEAFF
clone_size: few; j_call: TRBJ2-2; v_call: TRBV7-8; d_call: NA; cdr3_nt: TGTGCCAGCAGCCAGGGCCTCCCCGGGGAGCTGTTTTTT; cdr3_aa: CASSQGLPGELFF
clone_size: many; j_call: TRBJ2-1; v_call: TRBV5-5; d_call: NA; cdr3_nt: TGTGCCAGCAGCTTGGAGGCGGATTACAATGAGCAGTTCTTC; cdr3_aa: CASSLEADYNEQFF
clone_size: many; j_call: TRBJ1-5; v_call: TRBV12-3/TRBV12-4; d_call: NA; cdr3_nt: TGTGCCAGCAGTTTAGAGGGCGGGAGTAATCAGCCCCAGCATTTT; cdr3_aa: CASSLEGGSNQPQHF
clone_size: many; j_call: TRBJ1-2; v_call: TRBV28; d_call: NA; cdr3_nt: TGTGCCAGCAGGAGTCCTAGGATCTACACCTTC; cdr3_aa: CASRSPRIYTF
clone_size: many; j_call: TRBJ2-2; v_call: TRBV13; d_call: NA; cdr3_nt: TGTGCCAGCAGCTGGCGAGGGGCGGGCACCGGGGAGCTGTTTTTT; cdr3_aa: CASSWRGAGTGELFF
clone_size: many; j_call: TRBJ2-3; v_call: TRBV29-1; d_call: NA; cdr3_nt: TGCAGCGTTTGGTTTAGCGAACGCACAGATACGCAGTATTTT; cdr3_aa: CSVWFSERTDTQYF
clone_size: many; j_call: TRBJ2-1; v_call: TRBV29-1; d_call: NA; cdr3_nt: TGCAGCGGTACGTACAATGAGCAGTTCTTC; cdr3_aa: CSGTYNEQFF
clone_size: many; j_call: TRBJ2-3; v_call: TRBV6-5; d_call: NA; cdr3_nt: TGTGCCAGCAGTTACGGGGGTCGTGGCGGCACAGATACGCAGTATTTT; cdr3_aa: CASSYGGRGGTDTQYF
clone_size: many; j_call: TRBJ2-5; v_call: TRBV5-1; d_call: NA; cdr3_nt: TGCGCCAGCAGATACTCTGGGGAGACCCAGTACTTC; cdr3_aa: CASRYSGETQYF
clone_size: few; j_call: TRBJ1-2; v_call: TRBV7-9; d_call: NA; cdr3_nt: TGTGCCAGCAGCTTCGGCAGGGCTGGCTATGGCTACACCTTC; cdr3_aa: CASSFGRAGYGYTF
clone_size: few; j_call: TRBJ1-5; v_call: TRBV5-1; d_call: NA; cdr3_nt: TGCGCCAGCAGCTTGGGAGGCAGTGATAGCAATCAGCCCCAGCATTTT; cdr3_aa: CASSLGGSDSNQPQHF
clone_size: NA; j_call: TRBJ2-5; v_call: TRBV5-1; d_call: TRBD2; cdr3_nt: TGCGCCAGCAGCTTGGGACTAGCGGGGGGGCAGTCAGCAGAGACCCAGTACTTC; cdr3_aa: CASSLGLAGGQSAETQYF
clone_size: few; j_call: TRBJ2-1; v_call: TRBV7-6; d_call: TRBD2; cdr3_nt: TGTGCCAGCAGCATGCGGGGGTACTACAATGAGCAGTTCTTC; cdr3_aa: CASSMRGYYNEQFF
clone_size: many; j_call: TRBJ2-1; v_call: TRBV11-2; d_call: NA; cdr3_nt: TGTGCCAGCAGCTTAGAGGCAACCTCCTACAATGAGCAGTTCTTC; cdr3_aa: CASSLEATSYNEQFF
clone_size: many; j_call: TRBJ1-1; v_call: TRBV29-1; d_call: TRBD1; cdr3_nt: TGCAGCGCTGGGGAGGGGGCGCGGAACACTGAAGCTTTCTTT; cdr3_aa: CSAGEGARNTEAFF
clone_size: few; j_call: TRBJ2-1; v_call: TRBV10-3; d_call: NA; cdr3_nt: TGTGCCATCAGCGGACAATACAATGAGCAGTTCTTC; cdr3_aa: CAISGQYNEQFF